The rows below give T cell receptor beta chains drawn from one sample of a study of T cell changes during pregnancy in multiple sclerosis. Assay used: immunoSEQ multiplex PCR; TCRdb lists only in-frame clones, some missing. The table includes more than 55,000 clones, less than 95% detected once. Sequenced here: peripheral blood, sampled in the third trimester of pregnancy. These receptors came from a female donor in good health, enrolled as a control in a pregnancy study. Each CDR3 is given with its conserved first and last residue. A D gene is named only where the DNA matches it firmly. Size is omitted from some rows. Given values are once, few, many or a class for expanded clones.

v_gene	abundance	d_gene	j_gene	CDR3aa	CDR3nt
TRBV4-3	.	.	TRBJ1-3	CASSQGPPGQISGNTIYF	TGCGCCAGCAGCCAAGGACCCCCGGGACAAATCTCTGGAAACACCATATATTTT
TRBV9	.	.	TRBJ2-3	CASSPRAVRGQYF	TGTGCCAGCAGTCCACGAGCGGTCCGGGGGCAGTATTTT
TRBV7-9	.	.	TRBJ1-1	CASSLALRLPMAEAFF	TGTGCCAGCAGCTTAGCGCTTCGCCTACCGATGGCTGAAGCTTTCTTT
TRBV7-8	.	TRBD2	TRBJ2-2	CASSLLAGVITGELFF	TGTGCCAGCAGCTTACTAGCGGGAGTAATCACCGGGGAGCTGTTTTTT
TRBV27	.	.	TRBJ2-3	CASSLGGQSTDTQYF	TGTGCCAGCAGTTTGGGTGGACAGAGCACAGATACGCAGTATTTT
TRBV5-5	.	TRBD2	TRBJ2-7	CASGLALSYEQYF	TGTGCCAGTGGACTAGCGTTGTCCTACGAGCAGTACTTC
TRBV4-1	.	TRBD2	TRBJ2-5	CASSRLAAETQYF	TGCGCCAGCAGCCGGCTAGCGGCAGAGACCCAGTACTTC
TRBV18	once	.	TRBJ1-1	CASSPSSTGEAFF	TGTGCCAGCTCACCAAGCTCGACAGGTGAAGCTTTCTTT
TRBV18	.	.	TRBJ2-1	CASSPPLLNEQFF	TGTGCCAGCTCACCCCCCCTTTTAAATGAGCAGTTCTTC
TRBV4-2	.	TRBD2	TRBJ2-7	CASSQVGTSGSSYEQYF	TGTGCCAGCAGCCAGGTAGGGACTAGCGGGAGCTCCTACGAGCAGTACTTC
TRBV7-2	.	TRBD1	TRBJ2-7	CASSLVPLPGTAPSYEQYF	TGTGCCAGCAGCTTAGTCCCCCTGCCCGGGACAGCCCCCTCCTACGAGCAGTACTTC
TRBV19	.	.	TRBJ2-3	CASRQGLTQYF	TGTGCCAGTAGGCAGGGTCTTACGCAGTATTTT
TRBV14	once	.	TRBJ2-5	CASSQVERLQETQYF	TGTGCCAGCAGCCAAGTGGAGCGGCTGCAAGAGACCCAGTACTTC
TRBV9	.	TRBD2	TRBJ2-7	CASSVGSGGSYEQYF	TGTGCCAGCAGCGTAGGCAGCGGGGGATCCTACGAGCAGTACTTC
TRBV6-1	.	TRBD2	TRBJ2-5	CASSVGLAGETQYF	TGTGCCAGCAGTGTGGGACTAGCTGGGGAGACCCAGTACTTC
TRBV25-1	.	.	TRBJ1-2	CASWAGGYGYTF	TGTGCCAGCTGGGCGGGAGGCTATGGCTACACCTTC
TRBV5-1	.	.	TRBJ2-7	CASSLASRQSSYEQYF	TGCGCCAGCAGCTTGGCCTCGAGACAGTCCTCCTACGAGCAGTACTTC
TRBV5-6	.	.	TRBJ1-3	CASSLQQTGNTIYF	TGTGCCAGCAGCTTGCAACAAACTGGAAACACCATATATTTT
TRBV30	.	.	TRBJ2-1	CAWSVIRNEQFF	TGTGCCTGGAGTGTAATTCGTAATGAGCAGTTCTTC
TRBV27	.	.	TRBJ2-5	CASNPDRSMPQETQYF	TGTGCCAGCAACCCCGACAGGTCGATGCCACAAGAGACCCAGTACTTC
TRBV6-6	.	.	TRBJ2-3	CASSYVGGIDTQYF	TGTGCCAGCAGTTACGTTGGCGGAATAGATACGCAGTATTTT
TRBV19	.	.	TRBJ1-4	CASTEQGGYEKLFF	TGTGCCAGTACCGAACAGGGCGGTTATGAAAAACTGTTTTTT
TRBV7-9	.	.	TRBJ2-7	CASSRDMIYEQYF	TGTGCCAGCAGCCGGGACATGATCTACGAGCAGTACTTC
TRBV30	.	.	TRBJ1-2	CAWSAHSLGTTNYGYTF	TGTGCCTGGAGTGCTCACTCTCTCGGGACAACTAACTATGGCTACACCTTC
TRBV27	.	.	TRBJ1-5	CASSRGPISNQPQHF	TGTGCCAGCAGCCGCGGGCCTATTAGCAATCAGCCCCAGCATTTT
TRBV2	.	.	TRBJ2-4	CASSDWPVAKNIQYF	TGTGCCAGCAGTGACTGGCCCGTGGCCAAAAACATTCAGTACTTC
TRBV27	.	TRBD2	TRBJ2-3	CASASGEEDTQYF	TGTGCCAGCGCTAGCGGGGAAGAGGATACGCAGTATTTT
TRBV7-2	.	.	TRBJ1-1	CASSLVGGTSTEAFF	TGTGCCAGCAGCTTAGTGGGGGGAACGAGCACTGAAGCTTTCTTT
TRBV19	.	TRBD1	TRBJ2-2	CASSIRTGFPRNTGELFF	TGTGCCAGTAGTATTCGGACAGGGTTTCCGCGGAACACCGGGGAGCTGTTTTTT
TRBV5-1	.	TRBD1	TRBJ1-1	CASSLTGGTEAFF	TGCGCCAGCAGCTTAACAGGGGGAACTGAAGCTTTCTTT
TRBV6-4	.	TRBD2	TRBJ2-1	CASSGTSGRGEQFF	TGTGCCAGCAGTGGGACTAGCGGGAGGGGTGAGCAGTTCTTC
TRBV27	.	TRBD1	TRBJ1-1	CASSLTGGENEAFF	TGTGCCAGCAGTTTGACAGGGGGGGAAAATGAAGCTTTCTTT
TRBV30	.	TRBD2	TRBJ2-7	CAWMEGRGSYEQYF	TGTGCCTGGATGGAGGGGAGGGGCTCCTACGAGCAGTACTTC
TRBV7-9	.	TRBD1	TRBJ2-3	CASSLAGHLPDRDTDTQYF	TGTGCCAGCAGCTTAGCGGGCCATCTACCCGACAGGGACACAGATACGCAGTATTTT
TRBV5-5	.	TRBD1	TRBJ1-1	CASSWGTVGMNTEAFF	TGTGCCAGCAGCTGGGGGACAGTGGGGATGAACACTGAAGCTTTCTTT
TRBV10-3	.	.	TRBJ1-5	CAISESSAEPQHF	TGTGCCATCAGTGAGTCCTCAGCGGAGCCCCAGCATTTT
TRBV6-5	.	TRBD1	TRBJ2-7	CASSLMTGGGEQYF	TGTGCCAGCAGTCTCATGACAGGGGGCGGCGAGCAGTACTTC
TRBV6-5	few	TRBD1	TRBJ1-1	CASSYPQGAAFF	TGTGCCAGCAGTTACCCACAGGGGGCCGCTTTCTTT
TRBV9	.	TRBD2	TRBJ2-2	CASSSRKTSTSGEPNTGELFF	TGTGCCAGCAGCTCCCGAAAAACGTCGACTAGCGGGGAGCCGAACACCGGGGAGCTGTTTTTT
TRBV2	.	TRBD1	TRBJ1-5	CASSQQGGSQPQHF	TGTGCCAGCAGTCAGCAGGGGGGAAGTCAGCCCCAGCATTTT
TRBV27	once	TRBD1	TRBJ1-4	CASSLSRQGAEKLFF	TGTGCCAGCAGTTTATCGAGGCAGGGGGCTGAAAAACTGTTTTTT
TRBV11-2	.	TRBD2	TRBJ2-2	CASSLVRGAGELFF	TGTGCCAGCAGCTTAGTGCGGGGGGCCGGGGAGCTGTTTTTT
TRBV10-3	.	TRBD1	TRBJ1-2	CAISDRGANYGYTF	TGTGCCATCAGTGACAGGGGGGCTAACTATGGCTACACCTTC
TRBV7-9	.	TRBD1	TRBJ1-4	CASSSDRAAGEKLFF	TGTGCCAGCAGCTCCGACAGGGCGGCGGGTGAAAAACTGTTTTTT
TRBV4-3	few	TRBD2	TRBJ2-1	CASSQDGTGTSGTYNEQFF	TGCGCCAGCAGCCAAGATGGGACCGGGACTAGCGGGACCTACAATGAGCAGTTCTTC
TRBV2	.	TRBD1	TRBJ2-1	CASRPGQGVAYNEQFF	TGTGCCAGCAGGCCCGGACAGGGGGTCGCCTACAATGAGCAGTTCTTC
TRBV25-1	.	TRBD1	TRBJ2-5	CASSELALDRGETQYF	TGTGCCAGCAGTGAATTGGCCCTGGACAGGGGGGAGACCCAGTACTTC
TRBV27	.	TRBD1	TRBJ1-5	CASRMRQGTNQPQHF	TGTGCCAGCCGGATGCGACAGGGGACCAATCAGCCCCAGCATTTT
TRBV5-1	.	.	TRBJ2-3	CASSFLGAGTDTQYF	TGCGCCAGCAGCTTCCTGGGGGCAGGCACAGATACGCAGTATTTT
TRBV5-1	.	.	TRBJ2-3	CASSLSAPGRGDTQYF	TGCGCCAGCAGCTTGTCGGCCCCCGGTCGGGGAGATACGCAGTATTTT
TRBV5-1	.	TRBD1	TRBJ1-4	CASSLGTGALNEKLFF	TGCGCCAGCAGCTTGGGGACAGGGGCTCTTAATGAAAAACTGTTTTTT
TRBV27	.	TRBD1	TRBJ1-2	CASSSDPRRDRANGYTF	TGTGCCAGCAGCTCCGACCCGCGGCGGGACAGGGCCAATGGCTACACCTTC
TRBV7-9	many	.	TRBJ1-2	CASSLGDEGWSYTF	TGTGCCAGCAGCTTAGGTGATGAGGGCTGGAGCTACACCTTC
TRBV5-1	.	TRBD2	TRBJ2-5	CASSLGPGGGQETQYF	TGCGCCAGCAGCTTGGGGCCGGGAGGGGGGCAAGAGACCCAGTACTTC
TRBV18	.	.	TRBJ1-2	CASSPGREGGYTF	TGTGCCAGCTCACCAGGCAGGGAGGGCGGCTACACCTTC
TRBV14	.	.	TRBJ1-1	CASSPAGNAFF	TGTGCCAGCAGCCCAGCGGGGAATGCTTTCTTT
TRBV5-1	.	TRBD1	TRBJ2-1	CASSSLSSGTGLYNEQFF	TGCGCCAGCAGCTCACTGAGCTCCGGGACAGGCCTCTACAATGAGCAGTTCTTC
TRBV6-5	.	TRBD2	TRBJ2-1	CASSGGPGGSDEQFF	TGTGCCAGCAGTGGCGGGCCCGGCGGGAGCGATGAGCAGTTCTTC
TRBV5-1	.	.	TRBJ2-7	CASSEQGGFYEQYF	TGCGCCAGCAGTGAACAGGGCGGATTCTACGAGCAGTACTTC
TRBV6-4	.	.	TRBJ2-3	CASSDSNLAHSTDTQYF	TGTGCCAGCAGTGACTCGAACCTAGCGCATAGCACAGATACGCAGTATTTT